Following are 4 T cell receptor beta chains from one sample sequenced in a study of shared clonotypes between healthy human individuals. Terminally differentiated effector memory CD45RA+ cells were excluded from the naive CD8 cells, which were CD45RO-negative and positively selected for CCR7. Measured with immunoSEQ multiplex PCR; TCRdb has only the in-frame clones, and not every one. The data show some 2,100,000 clones, just over 90% seen once. Sequenced sample: naive CD8+ T cells from PBMCs. The source is a young man in good health. Some clones in this sample may be carry-over from other donors' samples.

For this clone: The same CDR3 also results from other DNA sequences found in this sample. The rearrangement links TRBV7-7 to TRBJ1-1; the match to TRBD1 covers 7 bases. Germline loops: CDR1 SSHAT, CDR2 FNYEAQ (reference sequence). This CDR3 contains 13 residues. The trim removed 1 base at V and 6 bases at J, leaving 2 bases unmatched. The CDR3 DNA reads as TGTGCCAGCAGCTTAGGACAGGGTGCTGAAGCTTTCTTT. Protein product: CASSLGQGAEAFF.

The chain joins TRBV9 to TRBJ2-1; 13 bases are a match to TRBD2. Trimming cost V 4 bases and J 5 bases; bases outside gene matches: 6. Germline V CDR1 and CDR2: SGDLS, YYNGEE. There are 16 residues in the CDR3. The CDR3 sequence is CASSIRGLAGDNEQFF. In nucleotides, the CDR3 is TGTGCCAGCAGCATCCGTGGACTAGCGGGAGACAATGAGCAGTTCTTC.

V gene TRBV10-3 combines with J gene TRBJ2-3; 11 bases line up with TRBD2. The CDR3 contains 15 residues. With 6 bases clipped from V and 2 bases from J, the junction kept 4 bases outside the gene matches. Per the germline V gene, CDR1 is ENHRY and CDR2 is SYGVKD. CDR3 in DNA: TGTGCCATCAGGGCGGGACTAGCGGCCACAGATACGCAGTATTTT. It translates to CAIRAGLAATDTQYF.

V is TRBV11-2 and J is TRBJ2-1; TRBD1 aligns across 7 bases. V lost 4 bases and J lost 2; bases outside the gene matches: 8. The germline V gene has CDR1 SGHAT and CDR2 FQNNGV. This CDR3 region has 16 residues. The CDR3 loop is CASSWPGTATYNEQFF. The CDR3 coding sequence is TGTGCCAGCAGCTGGCCCGGGACAGCAACCTACAATGAGCAGTTCTTC.